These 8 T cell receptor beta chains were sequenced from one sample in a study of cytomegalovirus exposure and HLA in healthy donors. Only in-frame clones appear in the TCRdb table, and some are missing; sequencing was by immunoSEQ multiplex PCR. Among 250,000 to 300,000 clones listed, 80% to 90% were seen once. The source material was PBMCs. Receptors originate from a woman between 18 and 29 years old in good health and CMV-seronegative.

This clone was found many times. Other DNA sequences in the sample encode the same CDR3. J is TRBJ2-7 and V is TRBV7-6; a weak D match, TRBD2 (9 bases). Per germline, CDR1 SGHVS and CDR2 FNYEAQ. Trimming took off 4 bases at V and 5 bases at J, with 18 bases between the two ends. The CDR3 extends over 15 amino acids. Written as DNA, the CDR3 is TGTGCCAGCAGCTCAGGGGGCGGGAGGGTGGACGAGCAGTACTTC. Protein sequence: CASSSGGGRVDEQYF.

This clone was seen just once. The CDR3 loop reads CASADRDPTDTQYF. CDR3 bases: TGTGCCAGCGCCGATCGGGATCCCACAGATACGCAGTATTTT. The V gene is TRBV27, the J gene TRBJ2-3; a possible D gene is TRBD2 (5 bases). CDR1 and CDR2 from the germline V gene are MNHEY and SMNVEV (reference sequence). Trimming shortened V by 8 bases and J by 2 bases, and 14 bases separated the two germline ends. The CDR3 has 14 amino acids.

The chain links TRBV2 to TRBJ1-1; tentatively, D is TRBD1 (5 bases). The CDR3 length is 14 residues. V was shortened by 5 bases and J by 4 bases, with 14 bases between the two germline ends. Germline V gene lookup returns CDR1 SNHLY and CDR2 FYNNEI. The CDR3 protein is CASSYRIRSTEAFF. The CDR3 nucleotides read TGTGCCAGCAGTTACAGGATAAGGAGCACTGAAGCTTTCTTT.

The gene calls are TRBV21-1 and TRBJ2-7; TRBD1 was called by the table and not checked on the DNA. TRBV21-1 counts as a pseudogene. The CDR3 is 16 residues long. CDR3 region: CASSKEWDRGPHEQYF. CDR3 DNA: TGTGCCAGCAGCAAAGAGTGGGACAGGGGGCCCCACGAGCAGTACTTC.

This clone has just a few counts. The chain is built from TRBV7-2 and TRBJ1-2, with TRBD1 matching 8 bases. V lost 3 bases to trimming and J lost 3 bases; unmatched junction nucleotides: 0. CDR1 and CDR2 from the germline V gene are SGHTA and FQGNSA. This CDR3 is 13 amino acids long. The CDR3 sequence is CASSLTGDYGYTF. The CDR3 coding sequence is TGTGCCAGCAGCTTGACAGGGGACTATGGCTACACCTTC.

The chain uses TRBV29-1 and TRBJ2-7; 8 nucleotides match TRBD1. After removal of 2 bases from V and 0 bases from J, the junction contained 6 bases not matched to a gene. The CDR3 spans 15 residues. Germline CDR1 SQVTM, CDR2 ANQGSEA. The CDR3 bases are TGCAGCGTTGAATATCTACAGGGGGTCTCCTACGAGCAGTACTTC. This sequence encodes CSVEYLQGVSYEQYF.

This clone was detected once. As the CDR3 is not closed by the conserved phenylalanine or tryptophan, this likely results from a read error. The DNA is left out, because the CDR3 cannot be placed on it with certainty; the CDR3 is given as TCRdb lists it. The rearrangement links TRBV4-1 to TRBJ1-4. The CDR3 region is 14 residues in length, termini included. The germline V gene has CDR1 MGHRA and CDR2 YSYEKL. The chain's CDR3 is CASSQDRWGGRPRV.

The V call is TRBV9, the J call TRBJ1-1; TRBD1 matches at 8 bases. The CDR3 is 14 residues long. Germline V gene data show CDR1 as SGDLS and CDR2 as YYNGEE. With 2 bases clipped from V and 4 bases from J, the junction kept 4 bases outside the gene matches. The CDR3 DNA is TGTGCCAGCAGCGTGGGGACAGGCCTCACTGAAGCTTTCTTT. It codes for CASSVGTGLTEAFF.